Below are 15 T cell receptor beta chains sequenced from a single sample in a study of cytomegalovirus exposure and HLA in healthy donors. The primer mix had 60 Vbeta and 13 Jbeta primers. This table comes from immunoSEQ multiplex PCR, and its TCRdb copy is limited to in-frame clones, with some not included. In the table there are more than 200,000 clones, under 80% of which are singletons. Material for sequencing was PBMCs. These receptors originate from a girl aged 2 to 9 in good health and CMV-seronegative.

The CDR3 sequence is CASSGGASYEQYF. CDR3 sequence (DNA): TGTGCCAGCAGTGGGGGGGCCTCCTACGAGCAGTACTTC. The gene calls are TRBV7-9 and TRBJ2-7; tentatively, D is TRBD2 (7 bases). The CDR3 has 13 amino acids. Per the germline V gene, CDR1 is SEHNR and CDR2 is FQNEAQ (reference sequence). V shed 6 bases and J shed 0 bases, with 9 bases lying between them.

In this sample, this clone turned up a few times. The chain has TRBV6-6 and TRBJ2-3; 9 bases are a match to TRBD1. From germline, CDR1 is MNHNY and CDR2 SVGAGI (reference sequence). The ends lost 2 bases at V and 3 bases at J; junction bases unmatched: 6. The CDR3 is 16 amino acids. The CDR3 sequence is CASSYIGDRATDTQYF. The CDR3, as DNA: TGTGCCAGCAGTTACATCGGGGACAGGGCTACAGATACGCAGTATTTT.

The chain combines TRBV6-1 with TRBJ2-1; possible D gene TRBD2, 5 bases. From germline, CDR1 is MNHNS and CDR2 SASEGT. Deletions cut 4 bases from V and 7 bases from J, with 20 bases between. The CDR3 has 16 residues. The CDR3 DNA follows: TGTGCCAGCAGTGGAAACCAGGTTACGGGGAAGAATGAGCAGTTCTTC. It yields the protein CASSGNQVTGKNEQFF.

The chain combines TRBV30 with TRBJ2-3; 8 bases line up with TRBD2. V shed 8 bases, J shed 6 bases, and the junction held 10 bases outside the gene matches. The CDR3 runs 13 residues. Germline loops: CDR1 GTSNPN, CDR2 SVGIG (reference sequence). The CDR3 region is CALEAGGGDTQYF. The CDR3 nucleotides are TGTGCCCTAGAGGCGGGAGGAGGGGATACGCAGTATTTT.

This clone was seen a single time. This sequence joins TRBV6-1 and TRBJ2-3; D is undetermined. Trimming pared 4 bases from V and 2 bases from J, leaving 10 bases between. The CDR3 contains 14 residues. The germline CDR1 and CDR2 sequences are MNHNS and SASEGT. CDR3 amino acids: CASSAAVITDTQYF. Written as DNA, the CDR3 is TGTGCCAGCAGTGCCGCGGTTATCACAGATACGCAGTATTTT.

The sample holds a few counts of this clone. The chain employs TRBV5-6 and TRBJ1-1; the match to TRBD1 covers 7 bases. The V gene's germline CDR1 is SGHDT and CDR2 YYEEEE. The CDR3 extends over 16 amino acids. Germline trimming cut 3 bases from V and 4 bases from J; bases unmatched to any gene: 12. DNA of the CDR3: TGTGCCAGCAGCTACGGACAGGCCCGTTCCGGCACTGAAGCTTTCTTT. This encodes CASSYGQARSGTEAFF.

The rearrangement links TRBV10-3 to TRBJ2-7; 13 bases are a match to TRBD2. Germline V lookup: CDR1 ENHRY, CDR2 SYGVKD. This CDR3 spans 14 amino acids. V shed 10 bases and J 1 base; nucleotides not matched to a gene: 4. Here the CDR3 DNA reads TGTGCCACCAGACTAGCGGGAGGATCCTACGAGCAGTACTTC. Translated: CATRLAGGSYEQYF.

The chain links TRBV10-3 to TRBJ2-7; possible D gene TRBD2, 7 bases. Trimming cost V 8 bases and J 5 bases, with 19 bases left between them. Germline V lookup: CDR1 ENHRY, CDR2 SYGVKD. The CDR3 has 14 residues. The CDR3 spells CAIRGGGSIHEQYF. CDR3 sequence (DNA): TGTGCCATCCGTGGGGGCGGGAGTATCCACGAGCAGTACTTC.

V usage is TRBV2 and J usage is TRBJ1-3, with D uncertain. The germline V gene encodes CDR1 SNHLY and CDR2 FYNNEI. The CDR3 is 13 residues long. Trimming cost V 5 bases and J 8 bases, with 13 bases left between them. CDR3 nucleotide sequence: TGTGCCAGCAGTAGGAACGCCGCGGACACCATATATTTT. Translating gives CASSRNAADTIYF.

The chain combines TRBV18 with TRBJ2-5; tentatively, D is TRBD1 (6 bases). Germline CDR1 KGHSH, CDR2 LQKENI. The CDR3 is 13 residues long. The V and J ends lost 3 bases and 2 bases respectively, with 7 bases between them. The CDR3 here is CASSPTGQETQYF. CDR3 nucleotide sequence: TGTGCCAGCTCACCCACAGGGCAAGAGACCCAGTACTTC.

This rearrangement joins TRBV5-6 to TRBJ1-6; 9 bases are a match to TRBD1. The CDR3 spans 15 residues. Germline lookup yields CDR1 SGHDT and CDR2 YYEEEE. V lost 0 bases and J lost 8; bases outside the gene matches: 3. CDR3 residues: CASSLEWTGDSPLHF. In DNA form, the CDR3 reads TGTGCCAGCAGCTTGGAGTGGACAGGGGATTCACCCCTCCACTTT.

CDR3 protein: CASSQIVAFGKHEQFF. DNA for the CDR3: TGCGCCAGCAGCCAAATCGTCGCGTTCGGGAAACATGAGCAGTTCTTC. The rearrangement links TRBV4-1 to TRBJ2-1, with D possibly matching TRBD2 (5 bases). CDR3 length equals 16 residues. V lost 2 bases to trimming and J lost 8 bases, with 19 bases between them. Germline CDR1 reads MGHRA; CDR2 reads YSYEKL.

The DNA for the CDR3 is TGTGCCAGCAGCGTGGGACAGGGGACCTACGAGCAGTACTTC. Its translation: CASSVGQGTYEQYF. The chain couples TRBV5-4 to TRBJ2-7; 10 nucleotides align to TRBD1. CDR3 size: 14 residues. CDR1 and CDR2 (germline): SGHNT, YYREEE (reference sequence). The ends lost 4 bases at V and 2 bases at J; junction bases unmatched: 3.

This clone was counted once. The chain links TRBV29-1 to TRBJ2-1; 8 bases agree with TRBD1. V dropped 5 bases and J dropped 5; count of bases not matched to a gene: 2. The CDR3 length is 12 residues. CDR1 is SQVTM, CDR2 ANQGSEA, per germline. CDR3 coding DNA: TGCAGCGTTCGACAGGGGAACAATGAGCAGTTCTTC. It specifies CSVRQGNNEQFF.

The V gene is TRBV4-2, the J gene TRBJ1-5; D might be TRBD1 (5 bases). There are 16 residues in the CDR3. Per the germline V gene, CDR1 is LGHNA and CDR2 is YNFKEQ. Between the trimmed V and J ends, which lost 0 bases and 3 bases, there was a span of 12 bases. The CDR3 DNA sequence: TGTGCCAGCAGCCAAGAACTCGGAGGGACCAATCAGCCCCAGCATTTT. Amino acid sequence: CASSQELGGTNQPQHF.